The source of this T cell receptor beta chain is a study of blood T cell repertoires in COVID-19 (dated by TCRdb to the early 2020s). Background for the entire study: The collaborator samples originated in the United States, Italy and Spain and spanned the acute and convalescent phases of COVID-19. The prospective study material was composed of cDNA or gDNA derived from T cells, B-cell-depleted T cells, or PBMCs. Deeply sampled blood TCRbeta repertoires from subjects exposed to, actively infected with, or recovered from COVID-19 were included in the dataset. The repertoires were released in a freely available public database meant as a resource for research on the immune response to SARS-CoV-2. Samples came from the ongoing ImmuneRACE study (first 160 participants) plus 1,254 subjects from 6 global collaborators. Nearly every sample came with metadata listing a de-identified subject ID, COVID-19 status, age in years and sex. Where available, HLA class I and class II types were taken from metadata supplied by the sample provider and were not determined by assay-based typing.

At one collaborating source in Seattle, patients were enrolled during active infection and were followed longitudinally through the course of disease. Collaborating institutions collected whole blood in K2EDTA tubes following their own protocols. For TCRbeta analysis, collaborators shipped samples as frozen whole blood, isolated PBMCs, or DNA extracted from either of those sample types. As regards this clone: The clone's antigen remains unknown. No much larger clone is present one base from it, and per-base qualities are unavailable.

TCRbeta CDR3 regions were amplified from genomic DNA by means of the immunoSEQ Assay, a bias-controlled multiplex PCR. On the authors' methods: Within the assay, amplification of reference gene primers was used to estimate how many nucleated cells each sample contained. To quantify the absolute abundance of each unique TCRbeta CDR3 rearrangement, sequence reads were collapsed and filtered. For each sample, productive Simpson clonality was calculated as the square root of Simpson's diversity index across productive rearrangements. Entries here come from immuneACCESS through TCRdb and include only in-frame sequences with V and J called. Some clones fail to appear in such tables; in the studies checked, an unresolved V gene covers under half of the shortfall, and the cause of the remainder is unknown. The DNA gave D and trimming, while V, J and clone size come from that table. The sample includes more than 75,000 clones, with around 90% observed a single time. The top ten constitute 2.5% to 3.5% of the sample.

What the work shows at the level of the full study, not this receptor alone: How much clinical and demographic metadata was included differed by source and by participant, and the metadata was provided uncurated.

What was sequenced was peripheral blood. The sequence was collected from a man between 50 and 59 years old with COVID-19, enrolled during active disease.

For the CDR3, the sequence is CASSHPGDAGANVLTF. The nucleotides are TGTGCCAGCAGCCATCCGGGGGATGCTGGGGCCAACGTCCTGACTTTC. This sequence uses TRBV3-1 (or the pseudogene TRBV3-2) and TRBJ2-6; TRBD2 might be the D gene, on 6 matching bases. A distance of 11 bases separates the germline ends of V and J, which lose 3 bases and 2 bases respectively. From the germline V gene (reference sequence), CDR1 is LGHDT and CDR2 is YNNKEL. Counted from cysteine to phenylalanine, this CDR3 has 16 amino acids. Solely the CDR3 DNA is kept, with 48 bases framed from the first base.